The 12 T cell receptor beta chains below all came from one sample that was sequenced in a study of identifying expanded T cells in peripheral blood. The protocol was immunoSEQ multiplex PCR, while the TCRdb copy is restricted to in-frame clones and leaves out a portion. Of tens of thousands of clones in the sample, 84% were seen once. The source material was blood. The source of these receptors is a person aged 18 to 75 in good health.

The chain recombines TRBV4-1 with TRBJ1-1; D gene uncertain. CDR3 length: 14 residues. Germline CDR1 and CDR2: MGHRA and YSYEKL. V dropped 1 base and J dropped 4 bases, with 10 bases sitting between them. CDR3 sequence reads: CASSQVRARTEAFF. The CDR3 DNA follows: TGCGCCAGCAGCCAAGTCCGGGCGCGCACTGAAGCTTTCTTT.

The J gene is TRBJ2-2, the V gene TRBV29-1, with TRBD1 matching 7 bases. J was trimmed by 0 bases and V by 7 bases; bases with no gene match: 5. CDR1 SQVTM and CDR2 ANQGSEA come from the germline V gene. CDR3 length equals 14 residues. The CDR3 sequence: CSAVGTANTGELFF. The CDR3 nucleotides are TGCAGCGCCGTTGGGACAGCGAACACCGGGGAGCTGTTTTTT.

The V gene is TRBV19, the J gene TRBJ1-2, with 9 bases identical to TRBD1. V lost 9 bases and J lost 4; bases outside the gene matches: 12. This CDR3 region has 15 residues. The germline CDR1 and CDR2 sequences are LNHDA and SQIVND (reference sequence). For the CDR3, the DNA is TGTGCCAGCCGGACCGGGACAGGGTACGGCTATGGCTACACCTTC. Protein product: CASRTGTGYGYGYTF.

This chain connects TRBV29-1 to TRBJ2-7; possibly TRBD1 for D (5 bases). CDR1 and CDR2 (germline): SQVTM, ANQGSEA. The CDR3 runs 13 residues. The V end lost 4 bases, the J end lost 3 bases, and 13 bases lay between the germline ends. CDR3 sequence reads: CSVVASGFYEQYF. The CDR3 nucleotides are TGCAGCGTTGTGGCGTCAGGGTTCTACGAGCAGTACTTC.

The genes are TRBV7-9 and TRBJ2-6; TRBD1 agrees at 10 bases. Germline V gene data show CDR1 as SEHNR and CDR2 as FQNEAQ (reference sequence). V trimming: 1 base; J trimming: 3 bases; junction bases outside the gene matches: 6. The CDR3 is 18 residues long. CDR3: CASSLVGDRGLGANVLTF. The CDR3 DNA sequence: TGTGCCAGCAGCTTAGTTGGCGACAGGGGGCTTGGGGCCAACGTCCTGACTTTC.

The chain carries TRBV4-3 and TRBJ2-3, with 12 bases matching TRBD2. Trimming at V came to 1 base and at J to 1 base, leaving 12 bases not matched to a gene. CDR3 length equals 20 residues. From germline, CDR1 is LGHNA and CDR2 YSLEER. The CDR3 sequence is CASSQVTTSGRLRGTDTQYF. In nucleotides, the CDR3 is TGCGCCAGCAGCCAAGTAACGACTAGCGGGAGATTAAGAGGCACAGATACGCAGTATTTT.

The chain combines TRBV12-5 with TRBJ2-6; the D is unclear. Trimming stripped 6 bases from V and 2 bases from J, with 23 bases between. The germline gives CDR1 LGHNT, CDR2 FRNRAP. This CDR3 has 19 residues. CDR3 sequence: CASGQSWYRRYAGANVLTF. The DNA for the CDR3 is TGTGCTAGTGGCCAAAGTTGGTACAGACGGTACGCTGGGGCCAACGTCCTGACTTTC.

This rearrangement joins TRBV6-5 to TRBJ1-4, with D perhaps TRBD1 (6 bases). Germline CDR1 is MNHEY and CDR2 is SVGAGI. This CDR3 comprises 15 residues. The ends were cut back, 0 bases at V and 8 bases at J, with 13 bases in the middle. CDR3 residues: CASSYSGTGWEKLFF. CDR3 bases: TGTGCCAGCAGTTACTCTGGAACAGGGTGGGAAAAACTGTTTTTT.

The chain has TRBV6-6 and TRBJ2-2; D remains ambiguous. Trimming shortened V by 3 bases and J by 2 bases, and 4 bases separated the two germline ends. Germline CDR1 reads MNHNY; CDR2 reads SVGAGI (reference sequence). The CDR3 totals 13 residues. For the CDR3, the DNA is TGTGCCAGCAGTTATACTAACACCGGGGAGCTGTTTTTT. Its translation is CASSYTNTGELFF.

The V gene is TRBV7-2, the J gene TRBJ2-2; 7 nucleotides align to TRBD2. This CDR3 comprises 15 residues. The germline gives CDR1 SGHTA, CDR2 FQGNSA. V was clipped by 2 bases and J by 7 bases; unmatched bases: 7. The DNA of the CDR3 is TGTGCCAGCAGCTTATACACGGGAGGATTCGGGGAGCTGTTTTTT. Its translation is CASSLYTGGFGELFF.

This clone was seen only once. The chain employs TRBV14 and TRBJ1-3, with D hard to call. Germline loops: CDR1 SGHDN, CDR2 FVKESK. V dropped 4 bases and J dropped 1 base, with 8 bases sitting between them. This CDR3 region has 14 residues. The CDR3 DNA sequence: TGTGCCAGCAGCCCCGGAGGGTCTGGAAACACCATATATTTT. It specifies CASSPGGSGNTIYF.

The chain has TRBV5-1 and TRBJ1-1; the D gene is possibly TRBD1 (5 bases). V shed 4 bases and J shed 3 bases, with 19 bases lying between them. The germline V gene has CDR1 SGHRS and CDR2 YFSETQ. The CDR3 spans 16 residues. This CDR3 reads CASSSIKGQGDTEAFF. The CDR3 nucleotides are TGCGCCAGCAGCAGTATTAAGGGCCAAGGGGACACTGAAGCTTTCTTT.